The present TCR beta chain was sequenced within a study of cytomegalovirus exposure and HLA in healthy donors (TCRdb year 2017). Context from the whole study: An earlier analysis of approximately 640 of the donors reported roughly 270 Gb of sequence data and some 120 million unique TCR beta sequences from 150 million to 200 million T cells. An early release covering roughly 600 HLA-typed donors comprised about 320 gigabases of sequencing data and around 86 million unique TCR sequences. Among the roughly 410 genotyped donors, approximately 77% belonged to the genetic ancestry cluster associated with self-reported Caucasian donors. The study was designed to test whether signatures of past pathogen exposure could be identified by cataloging public T cell receptors. The study profiled the T cell repertoires of under 850 subjects by immunosequencing and related them to cytomegalovirus serostatus. A separate validation cohort of roughly 130 different subjects was used in addition to the roughly 670-subject first cohort. High-throughput TCR immunosequencing, statistical association of individual TCRs with disease status, and machine learning were combined to predict cytomegalovirus infection status. To study patterns of TCR occurrence, a later analysis re-analyzed previously published TCR beta repertoires from 550 to 800 donors and added high-resolution HLA genotyping. Rather than drawing on any new phenotypic data, the later analysis identified candidate immune exposures from TCR beta sequences and the way those sequences occurred across donors. To decide whether each TCR beta V gene segment behaved as functional or pseudogenic, an earlier analysis of some 540 of the donors relied on high-throughput TCR beta sequencing. Donor age, sex, ethnicity and CMV serostatus were compiled alongside the repertoire data. A later genetic analysis used genome-wide SNP genotypes for about 55% of the 666 donors, treating that subset as a discovery cohort. All discovery cohort repertoires had been generated on a single sequencing platform. Class I and class II HLA loci were covered by the typing at four-digit resolution. The number of donors typed differed by locus, with 629-630 for A, B, C, DRB1 and DQB1, 522 for DQA1, under 610 for DPA1, and some 470 for DPB1. Several DR-DQ haplotypes were handled as single units for association and clustering because linkage in the cohort was strong. Among approximately 370 genotyped donors of the cohort, an average of about 240,000 unique TCR beta nucleotide sequences was sequenced per donor, of which about 19% were non-productive.

The CDR3 contains 17 residues, cysteine and phenylalanine counted. Just CDR3 DNA is preserved here, 51 bases in frame from base 1. In the germline V gene (reference sequence), CDR1 corresponds to MNHEY and CDR2 to SMNVEV. Trimmed from V: 5 bases; trimmed from J: 5 bases; junction bases lacking a gene match: 13. Receptors were amplified or captured by the immunoSEQ multiplex PCR assay. For the multiplex PCR, a mixture combining 60 forward primers for TCR Vbeta segments and 13 reverse primers for TCR Jbeta segments was used. Amplification of the CDR3 region of rearranged TCR beta genes was performed with a multiplex PCR assay on genomic DNA. Amplified TCR beta libraries were sequenced as 87-base-pair reads on the Illumina HiSeq System. The authors' pipeline ran thus. Across the 700 or so repertoires, a later analysis counted roughly 84 million unique TCR beta chains, some 11 million of which were shared by at least two donors. A nearest-neighbor algorithm error-corrected the raw reads and collapsed the reads into unique sequences, merging closely related sequences to remove PCR and sequencing errors. CDR3 sequences were aligned to IMGT reference sequences to assign V, D and J gene segments. For a sequence to be retained, a match of at least six nucleotides to both a V gene segment and a J gene segment was required. A rearrangement was called productive if the CDR3 had no stop codons and remained in frame with V and J, and every other rearrangement was called non-productive. Following IMGT convention, CDR3 was defined as the stretch from the second conserved V-encoded cysteine to the conserved J-encoded phenylalanine. Sequences without an unambiguous match to a single V gene segment were excluded from the earlier analysis of 450 to 750 of the donors. In an earlier analysis of approximately 560 of the donors, a V segment was called functional when productive rearrangements were above 56.7%, and segregating when the standard deviation between donors exceeded 5%. A statistical classification framework was built to diagnose cytomegalovirus status from the catalog of TCR beta chain sequences. In a later analysis, TCR nucleotide sequences were compared against IMGT/GENE-DB human TR gene sequences so that V and J genes could be assigned. The TCRdist pipeline was used in a later analysis to assign CDR3 sequences and most-parsimonious VDJ recombination scenarios. In a later analysis, every TCR beta chain was defined by the combination of its CDR3 amino acid sequence and its V-gene family, and reads without a unique V-gene family were dropped. To address suspected cross-contamination and a sequencing artifact, a later analysis removed around 590 highly shared, low-generation-probability nucleotide sequences. A later analysis calculated a clonal expansion index for each public chain from normalized within-repertoire ranks of inferred template counts. A later analysis computed generation probabilities with a VDJ recombination model fitted to out-of-frame rearrangements, and checked the results against IGoR. In a later analysis, hypergeometric tests were used to score TCR-TCR, TCR-HLA and TCR-CMV co-occurrence, with a repertoire-size bias correction applied to TCR pairs. In a later analysis, false discovery rates were estimated by permuting HLA or CMV assignments 20 times. A later analysis grouped co-occurring TCRs with DBSCAN, adding TCRdist sequence similarity when clustering within HLA-allele-positive subsets. Repertoires with fewer than 30,000 or more than 120,000 public chains, plus five repertoires with anomalous nucleotide sharing, were excluded from co-occurrence clustering. The table comes from immuneACCESS by way of TCRdb, which keeps in-frame sequences with V and J called. Part of the clones is missing from these tables; in studies checked, under half for an unresolved V gene and the rest for unknown reasons. The V and J calls and the clone size are those of that table, but D and trimming were determined from the DNA. The table for this sample lists about 150,000 clones; around 81% of them were counted only once. The ten biggest clones cover roughly 5.3% of the sample.

As regards this clone: Its antigen is still unknown. Per-base qualities were not stored, and no clone one base away is much larger.

The paper as a whole reports these results and caveats: A further reported finding was that TCR beta sequences accurately predicted the HLA-A and HLA-B alleles for most subjects in the first cohort. Correlated functional status among segregating V segments might reflect linkage disequilibrium, but an unknown experimental factor could not be ruled out. Some IMGT-functional V segments, including TRBV6-2 and TRBV6-3, could not be told apart with the 87-base-pair reads, so those segments were excluded. Only TCR beta chains were sequenced in this cohort, and the absence of alpha or paired-chain data limited detectable features. A later analysis found that TCR association rates varied across HLA loci, with DRB1 alleles showing the most associated TCRs and HLA-C alleles the fewest. A later analysis found that HLA-associated TCR beta chains were more clonally expanded and had lower generation probabilities than equally common non-associated chains. Because some donors lacked HLA typing at each locus, the association tests relied only on the typed subset. Sequencing depth was assumed to be roughly uniform across donors in the presence/absence analyses, though that assumption may not hold. A cluster of highly shared sequence variants was judged likely to be a technical artifact of the sequencing pipeline. The authors suggested that the approach could potentially be generalized to other disease states and immunological phenotypes. Broadly in line with IMGT annotations, most TCR beta V segments showed up in productive rearrangements about 90% or about 30% of the time in an earlier analysis of approximately 640 of the donors. According to a later analysis, parvovirus B19, influenza, CMV and Epstein-Barr virus appeared linked to several top co-occurrence clusters. Immune exposure information for the cohort was limited to CMV serostatus. A total of 164 TCR beta chains were listed by the study as associated with cytomegalovirus. The classifier was reported to diagnose cytomegalovirus status with high specificity and sensitivity in both the original cohort and the validation cohort. Most TCR sequences were observed very rarely across donors, whereas some public TCRs were present in many individuals. Over 15 rarely observed V segments, including chromosome 9 orphons, were excluded from the earlier analysis of a few hundred of the donors because counts were too low. At a false discovery rate of 0.05, a later analysis linked 15,000 to 20,000 TCR beta sequences to specific HLA alleles. Most CMV-associated TCR beta chains appeared to be HLA-restricted in a later analysis, and the HLA associations seemed to be driven largely by CMV exposure. In a later genetic analysis, fewer N-insertions in productive TCRs were reported among donors in an Asian-associated ancestry cluster than the 666-donor mean. In vitro tests confirmed that three of the cytomegalovirus-associated TCR beta chains recognize cytomegalovirus antigens. Strong co-occurrence of HLA alleles, especially DR and DQ, made assigning TCR associations to individual alleles difficult. An association between a missense DCLRE1C variant and V-gene and J-gene trimming of TCR beta chains was found in a later genetic analysis and replicated in an independent cohort.

The cohort comprised around 690 healthy bone marrow donors. Cohort members were all nominally healthy when sampled, although unrecorded immune exposures were likely present. The donor was CMV seropositive and belonged to the group of 250 to 300 seropositive cohort members. A peripheral blood sample was provided by each donor, and peripheral blood mononuclear cells were used for TCR beta sequencing. The Qiagen DNeasy Blood Extraction Kit was used to extract genomic DNA from the blood cell samples. The chain is encoded by TRBV27 joined to TRBJ1-4; the junction holds 8 bases that match TRBD1. Sequencing input: PBMCs. The TCR was taken from a woman aged 40 to 50 in good health and CMV-seropositive. The CDR3 loop reads CASSLRAQGASNEKLFF. The base sequence is TGTGCCAGCAGTCTCCGGGCCCAGGGGGCATCGAATGAAAAACTGTTTTTT.